These T cell receptor beta chains were read from a single sample in a study of shared clonotypes between healthy human individuals. Data came from immunoSEQ multiplex PCR; TCRdb stores just in-frame clones and leaves some out. The table has 2 million or so clones, approximately 94% seen once; the top ten hold around 1.1%. Material: naive CD8+ T cells sorted from blood. The receptors were gathered from a man aged 18-30 years in good health. The CDR3 runs from the conserved cysteine through the conserved F or W. Fields, in order: clone size, D gene, J gene, V gene, CDR3 DNA, CDR3 protein. A D gene is named only where the DNA matches it firmly. For some rows the clone size is stated as once, few or many, or as a class when expanded; others skip it.

-,-,TRBJ1-1,TRBV19,TGTGCCAGTAGTATAGACGAGGGACCGAACACTGAAGCTTTCTTT,CASSIDEGPNTEAFF
-,-,TRBJ2-2,TRBV5-5,TGTGCCAGCAGCTGGAAGACAGTACCCGGGGAGCTGTTTTTT,CASSWKTVPGELFF
-,-,TRBJ1-5,TRBV4-1,TGCGCCAGCAGCCAAGCGGCAGCCCCTAGCAATCAGCCCCAGCATTTT,CASSQAAAPSNQPQHF
-,-,TRBJ2-7,TRBV4-1,TGCGCCAGCAGCCAAGACCGGGGAACAGGATACGAGCAGTACTTC,CASSQDRGTGYEQYF
-,TRBD2,TRBJ2-7,TRBV30,TGTGCCGCAAAGCGGACTAGCGGGAGTGCTTACGAGCAGTACTTC,CAAKRTSGSAYEQYF
-,-,TRBJ2-5,TRBV2,TGTGCCAGCAGTACGAACAGGGTCGGGGGAGAGACCCAGTACTTC,CASSTNRVGGETQYF
-,TRBD2,TRBJ2-1,TRBV6-1,TGTGCCAGCAGTGGACTAGCGGGGGCACCGGGCTACAATGAGCAGTTCTTC,CASSGLAGAPGYNEQFF
-,TRBD1,TRBJ2-7,TRBV2,TGTGCCAGCAGTGTAGGACAGGGGTCGTTTTACGAGCAGTACTTC,CASSVGQGSFYEQYF
-,-,TRBJ1-3,TRBV4-1,TGCGCCAGCAGCCAAACCCCGAGCTCTGGAAACACCATATATTTT,CASSQTPSSGNTIYF
once,-,TRBJ2-7,TRBV6-5,TGTGCCAGCAGTAACCCGACTGGAGAGCAGTACTTC,CASSNPTGEQYF
-,-,TRBJ1-6,TRBV7-9,TGTGCCAGCAGACTCCAAGAGCTAACGGATTCACCCCTCCACTTT,CASRLQELTDSPLHF
-,-,TRBJ1-5,TRBV5-1,TGCGCCAGCAGCTTGGGATATACAGGACAGCCCCAGCATTTT,CASSLGYTGQPQHF
-,-,TRBJ2-7,TRBV4-1,TGCGCCAGCAGCCAAGAAAAGGGGGGGTCCTACGAGCAGTACTTC,CASSQEKGGSYEQYF
-,-,TRBJ2-1,TRBV4-3,TGCGCCAGCAGCAGCGGAGGATCCTACAATGAGCAGTTCTTC,CASSSGGSYNEQFF
-,TRBD1,TRBJ2-7,TRBV18,TGTGCCAGCTCACCACCCTCGGGGACAGGGTCATACGAGCAGTACTTC,CASSPPSGTGSYEQYF
-,-,TRBJ2-3,TRBV2,TGTGCCAGCAGTAAACAGGGACCATCAGATACGCAGTATTTT,CASSKQGPSDTQYF
-,-,TRBJ1-1,TRBV7-2,TGTGCCAGCAGCTTAGCGGCGGGTCTTGAAGCTTTCTTT,CASSLAAGLEAFF
-,-,TRBJ2-1,TRBV5-1,TGCGCCAGCAGCGAGGACTACCTCAATGAGCAGTTCTTC,CASSEDYLNEQFF
-,-,TRBJ2-7,TRBV6-5,TGTGCCAGCAGTTATCAGGGGACGGGAGAGACCTACGAGCAGTACTTC,CASSYQGTGETYEQYF
-,-,TRBJ1-5,TRBV6-6,TGTGCCAGCAGTCAAACTGGGGACACCGGCCATCAGCCCCAGCATTTT,CASSQTGDTGHQPQHF
-,-,TRBJ2-7,TRBV5-1,TGCGCCAGCTGTGACGAGTCCTACGAGCAGTACTTC,CASCDESYEQYF
-,TRBD2,TRBJ2-7,TRBV5-6,TGTGCCAGCAGCTTGGACGCGGGAGAATTCGACGAGCAGTACTTC,CASSLDAGEFDEQYF
-,-,TRBJ2-7,TRBV27,TGTGCCAGCAGTTCACCCCGGGACCGGGAAGGGGGGGAGCAGTACTTC,CASSSPRDREGGEQYF
-,TRBD1,TRBJ2-7,TRBV27,TGTGCCAGCAGCCCGGACAGGTTCGACGAGCAGTACTTC,CASSPDRFDEQYF
-,-,TRBJ1-4,TRBV7-9,TGTGCCAGCAGCCCTGTCGTTTCGGGCTTTGAAAAACTGTTTTTT,CASSPVVSGFEKLFF
-,TRBD2,TRBJ2-7,TRBV11-1,TGTGCCAGCAGCCCCCCGGGACTAGCGGGGAGGGGGGATTCCTACGAGCAGTACTTC,CASSPPGLAGRGDSYEQYF
once,TRBD1,TRBJ1-2,TRBV4-1,TGCGCCAGCAGCCAAGAGGGGACAGCAAATGGCTACACCTTC,CASSQEGTANGYTF
-,TRBD2,TRBJ2-1,TRBV4-1,TGCGCCAGCAGCCAAGATCATGGGACTAGGGTCCCCAATGAGCAGTTCTTC,CASSQDHGTRVPNEQFF